This T cell receptor beta chain was documented in a study of cytomegalovirus exposure and HLA in healthy donors. TCRdb's copy holds only in-frame clones and misses some; the assay was immunoSEQ multiplex PCR. The profile shows more than 300,000 clones, 70% to 90% of them singletons. This clone was observed once. V was pared by 1 base and J by 4 bases, with 13 bases between. Germline V gene data show CDR1 as LGHNA and CDR2 as YSLEER. CDR3 length equals 15 residues. The origin of this receptor is a young woman in good health and CMV-seronegative. This chain links TRBV4-3 with TRBJ1-1; D not resolved. The sequenced sample consisted of PBMCs. The CDR3 region is CASSQVVKGGTEAFF. The CDR3 DNA reads as TGCGCCAGCAGCCAAGTCGTGAAGGGAGGCACTGAAGCTTTCTTT.